This section outlines one T cell receptor beta chain sequence together with its context. Its specificity is not known. These data belong to a study of T cells in Graves' hyperthyroidism and ophthalmopathy. Study-wide points: Appearing also in blood were most of the thyroid clonotypes expanded above 0.001.

This CDR3 contains 14 residues. Trimming left V 4 bases short and J 2 bases short, with 13 bases between. Germline assignment: CDR1 SGHRS and CDR2 YFSETQ. Across 18 months, stable Graves' hyperthyroidism was marked by no progression to ophthalmopathy. Each diagnosis drew on symptoms, thyroxine, TRAb, thyroid ultrasound and orbital computed tomography findings. Amplification yielded TCR beta CDR3 regions, with RNA transcripts as the source. First-round RT-PCR with HTBI primers amplified the TCR CDR3 region. TCRdb reprocessed the multiplex PCR reads via MiXCR and lists one record per CDR3 protein. This sample has about 560,000 distinct CDR3 sequences, with 46% found just once.

The chain carries TRBV5-1 and TRBJ2-7, with a tentative D call TRBD1 (5 bases). The sample consisted of peripheral blood or thyroid tissue (not recorded which). This receptor was identified in a woman under 30 with Graves' hyperthyroidism. The CDR3 sequence: CASSPTENTYEQYF. CDR3 bases: TGCGCCAGCAGCCCGACAGAGAATACCTACGAGCAGTACTTC.